This passage covers 26 T cell receptor beta chains from one sample sequenced in a study of T cell repertoires in cytomegalovirus infection. TCRdb re-called the reads through MiXCR, storing one row per CDR3 protein. This table has about 830,000 distinct CDR3 sequences, 30% to 35% appearing once. These TCRs are of unknown antigen specificity. Sequenced here: cultured CD8+ T cells from PBMCs, sampled from culture after CMV antigen stimulation. These receptor sequences come from a human donor in good health (CMV status not recorded). Some clones in this sample may be carry-over from other donors' samples.

The gene calls are TRBV7-9 and TRBJ2-5; D might be TRBD1 (6 bases). CDR3 size: 16 residues. The V and J ends lost 4 bases and 2 bases respectively, with 17 bases between them. Germline V lookup: CDR1 SEHNR, CDR2 FQNEAQ (reference sequence). The DNA for the CDR3 is TGTGCCAGCAGCTCACGTTCAGGGGTCGCTCAAGAGACCCAGTACTTC. Encoded protein: CASSSRSGVAQETQYF.

This chain links TRBV20-1 with TRBJ1-3, with D unresolved. The CDR3 contains 14 residues. Per the germline V gene, CDR1 is DFQATT and CDR2 is SNEGSKA (reference sequence). Between the trimmed V and J ends, which lost 1 base and 4 bases, there was a span of 11 bases. In DNA form, the CDR3 reads TGCAGTGCTAGAGTAGATGGAGCGGGAAACACCATATATTTT. It codes for CSARVDGAGNTIYF.

V is TRBV4-1 and J is TRBJ2-7; D uncertain. Trimming took 6 bases from V and 6 from J, leaving 18 bases between them. CDR1 is MGHRA and CDR2 is YSYEKL in the germline V gene. This CDR3 is 14 amino acids long. CDR3 nucleotide sequence: TGCGCCAGCAGTCAAATTCATTCCCGTCCCGAGCAGTACTTC. The encoded protein is CASSQIHSRPEQYF.

Remarks on this clonotype: This could be a read error, since a much larger clone is one nucleotide away. Since the CDR3 does not end with the conserved phenylalanine or tryptophan, this likely comes from a read error. This chain joins TRBV7-8 and TRBJ2-1; TRBD1 is a possible D gene (6 bases). Germline V gene sequence: CDR1 SGHVS, CDR2 FQNEAQ. V was cut by 5 bases and J by 9 bases, with 14 bases left in between. The CDR3 runs to 13 residues. The CDR3 coding sequence is TGTGCCAGCAGCCTCTCAGGGGAGATTGAGCAGTTCCTC. This codes for CASSLSGEIEQFL.

This rearrangement joins TRBV10-3 to TRBJ1-6, with a possible D match to TRBD1 (5 bases). The CDR3 runs to 14 residues. The V end was cut by 2 bases, the J end by 7 bases, with 9 bases between. Germline V CDR1 and CDR2: ENHRY, SYGVKD. The CDR3 DNA reads as TGTGCCATCAGTGAGATAGGGGCCAATTCACCCCTCCACTTT. It yields the protein CAISEIGANSPLHF.

This clonotype was recorded only once. Given a much more abundant clone one base away, this may be a read error. The chain links TRBV6-4 to TRBJ2-1; D uncertain. V gave up 11 bases and J gave up 3 bases, with 20 bases separating them. This CDR3 has 15 residues. Germline-derived CDR1 and CDR2 are MRHNA and SNTAGT. The chain's CDR3 is CACKPAPGIYNEQFF. CDR3 sequence (DNA): TGTGCCTGCAAACCGGCCCCTGGGATCTACAATGAGCAGTTCTTC.

Worth noting for this clonotype: One end of the junction fails to match germline, which may point to a read error. The CDR3 sequence: CASSYSDNSPLHF. CDR3 sequence (DNA): TGTGCCAGCAGTTACTCCGATAATTCACCCCTCCACTTT. V and J are TRBV6-5 and TRBJ1-6; D is unresolved. CDR3 length: 13 residues. Germline loops: CDR1 MNHEY, CDR2 SVGAGI.

The V gene is TRBV5-6, the J gene TRBJ2-7; 7 bases map to TRBD1. In germline, CDR1 is SGHDT, CDR2 YYEEEE. This CDR3 has 15 amino acids. The CDR3 spells CASSQSLRDSYKQYV. The CDR3, as DNA: TGTGCCAGCAGCCAAAGCCTCCGGGACAGCTACAAGCAGTACGTC.

There are a few counts of this clonotype. The chain has TRBV9 and TRBJ2-1; 13 nucleotides match TRBD2. This CDR3 contains 15 residues. V lost 2 bases and J lost 9; bases outside the gene matches: 5. CDR1 is SGDLS, CDR2 YYNGEE, per germline. DNA of the CDR3: TGTGCCAGCAGCGTTACTAGCGGGGGGGCTCTTGAGCAGTTCTTC. As protein: CASSVTSGGALEQFF.

This clonotype has a handful of counts. CDR3 amino acids: CASTRGRYTDTQYF. The CDR3 region has the DNA TGTGCCAGCACCCGAGGTCGGTACACAGATACGCAGTATTTT. The chain carries TRBV6-2 or TRBV6-3 and TRBJ2-3, with D hard to call. V was clipped by 7 bases and J by 2 bases, with 13 bases between them. In germline, CDR1 is MNHEY, CDR2 SVGEGT. The CDR3 extends over 14 amino acids.

The chain uses TRBV6-1 and TRBJ2-7; D is unresolved. Trimming removed 10 bases at V and 1 base at J, with 5 bases between. The V gene's germline CDR1 is MNHNS and CDR2 SASEGT. The CDR3 consists of 10 residues. The CDR3 DNA follows: TGTGCCACCATATCCTACGAGCAGTACTTC. Amino acids: CATISYEQYF.

The table lists this clonotype with a few counts. V is TRBV5-1 and J is TRBJ1-2, with a weak D call TRBD1 (5 bases). In germline, CDR1 is SGHRS, CDR2 YFSETQ. Trimming removed 3 bases from V and 4 bases from J, with 13 bases in between. This CDR3 contains 14 residues. For the CDR3, the DNA is TGCGCCAGCAGCTATACTGACAGTGGCTATGGCTACACCTTC. Its protein product is CASSYTDSGYGYTF.

The CDR3 sequence is CASSFWGLAGGRVKNIQYF. CDR3 nucleotides: TGTGCCAGCAGCTTCTGGGGACTAGCGGGGGGGCGAGTCAAAAACATTCAGTACTTC. The V and J genes are TRBV7-9 and TRBJ2-4; 16 bases fit TRBD2. CDR3 size: 19 residues. V lost 3 bases and J lost 3; bases outside the gene matches: 8. CDR1 and CDR2 (germline): SEHNR, FQNEAQ (reference sequence).

This chain connects TRBV28 to TRBJ1-1, with D possibly TRBD1 on 5 matching bases. Trimming shortened V by 1 base and J by 4 bases, and 16 bases separated the two germline ends. Germline V lookup: CDR1 MDHEN, CDR2 SYDVKM. The CDR3 is 16 amino acids. The CDR3 loop reads CASSLYFSGLGTEAFF. CDR3 sequence (DNA): TGTGCCAGCAGTTTATACTTTTCGGGGCTCGGCACTGAAGCTTTCTTT.

There are a few counts of this clonotype. CDR3 sequence (DNA): TGTGCCAGCAGCTACGGGGGGGCCTACACCGGGGAGCTGTTTTTT. It translates to CASSYGGAYTGELFF. The chain joins TRBV7-6 to TRBJ2-2, with 8 bases lining up with TRBD2. V gave up 4 bases and J gave up 3 bases; unmatched junction bases: 4. Germline CDR1 reads SGHVS; CDR2 reads FNYEAQ. The CDR3 is made up of 15 amino acids.

The chain recombines TRBV5-1 with TRBJ2-3; D possibly matches TRBD1 or TRBD2 (5 bases each). CDR1 is SGHRS, CDR2 YFSETQ, per germline. V lost 3 bases and J 5 bases, leaving 13 bases between the germline ends. The length of the CDR3 is 14 residues. CDR3 bases: TGCGCCAGCAGCTCGACTACTACAGGAGATACGCAGTATTTT. It specifies CASSSTTTGDTQYF.

On this clonotype itself: The junction and the germline gene differ at one end; a read error may be behind it. The rearrangement joins TRBV5-1 to TRBJ2-5; perhaps TRBD2 as D (6 bases). CDR3 size: 13 residues. Germline CDR1 is SGHRS and CDR2 is YFSETQ. The CDR3 bases are TGCGCCAGCAGCCCGGGACTTCAAGAGACCCAGGACTTC. Encoded protein: CASSPGLQETQDF. The variable domain in full, completed from reference TRBV5-1 and TRBJ2-5, reads KAGVTQTPRYLIKTRGQQVTLSCSPISGHRSVSWYQQTPGQGLQFLFEYFSETQRNKGNFPGRFSGRQFSNSRSEMNVSTLELGDSALYLCASSPGLQETQDFGPGTRLLVL.

This clonotype has a handful of counts. The chain has TRBV6-1 and TRBJ2-7; 10 bases match TRBD2. The CDR3 contains 16 residues. Germline CDR1 reads MNHNS; CDR2 reads SASEGT. V shed 4 bases, J shed 4 bases, and the junction held 10 bases outside the gene matches. In DNA form, the CDR3 reads TGTGCCAGCAGTGCAGATCCTGGACTAGCGGCATACGAGCAGTACTTC. Translation gives CASSADPGLAAYEQYF.

This clonotype was found a few times. The J gene is TRBJ1-1, the V gene TRBV10-3; TRBD1 might be the D (6 bases). Germline V gene data show CDR1 as ENHRY and CDR2 as SYGVKD. V lost 0 bases and J lost 4, with 6 bases in between. The CDR3 sequence is 13 residues long. For the CDR3, the DNA is TGTGCCATCAGTGAGTCCAGGGGCACTGAAGCTTTCTTT. Protein sequence: CAISESRGTEAFF.

Turning to this clonotype: Compared with germline, one end of the junction differs, possibly owing to a read error. The chain combines TRBV19 with TRBJ1-5; tentative D call: TRBD1 (5 bases). The CDR3 has 13 amino acids. Germline-derived CDR1 and CDR2 are LNHDA and SQIVND (reference sequence). The CDR3 is CASAGTFGQHQHF. CDR3 DNA: TGTGCCAGTGCGGGGACCTTCGGGCAGCACCAGCATTTT.

V usage is TRBV2 and J usage is TRBJ1-1, with D tentatively TRBD1 (6 bases). This CDR3 has 12 amino acids. Germline V lookup: CDR1 SNHLY, CDR2 FYNNEI. DNA for the CDR3: TGTGCGGGGGGCAGGAAGAACACTGAAGCTTTCTTT. The encoded protein is CAGGRKNTEAFF.

This chain uses TRBV7-3 with TRBJ2-3, with 9 bases lining up with TRBD2. The germline V gene has CDR1 SGHTA and CDR2 FQGTGA. This CDR3 is 15 amino acids long. V shed 5 bases and J 5 bases; nucleotides not matched to a gene: 8. The CDR3 DNA is TGTGCCAGCAGCACCTGGGGTAGCGGGGGAGATACGCAGTATTTT. Translated: CASSTWGSGGDTQYF.

The sample holds a few counts of this clonotype. The rearrangement links TRBV19 to TRBJ2-2; 8 positions agree with TRBD2. The germline CDR1 and CDR2 sequences are LNHDA and SQIVND (reference sequence). This CDR3 comprises 15 residues. J lost 5 bases, V lost 7 bases, and 9 bases had no gene match. The CDR3 DNA sequence: TGTGCCAGTATCCTAAGGGCTAGCGGGACCGGGGAGCTGTTTTTT. Translating gives CASILRASGTGELFF.

The chain joins TRBV10-3 to TRBJ2-1; perhaps TRBD2 as D (5 bases). Trimming took 3 bases from V and 7 from J, leaving 16 bases between them. In germline, CDR1 is ENHRY, CDR2 SYGVKD. This CDR3 spans 15 amino acids. This CDR3 reads CAISDPAGLGNEQFF. CDR3 nucleotides: TGTGCCATCAGTGACCCCGCAGGACTGGGGAATGAGCAGTTCTTC.

This clonotype was counted only a few times. The rearrangement joins TRBV6-5 to TRBJ1-6, with TRBD1 matching over 8 bases. The germline V gene has CDR1 MNHEY and CDR2 SVGAGI. The CDR3 length is 15 residues. The ends lost 5 bases at V and 14 bases at J; junction bases unmatched: 14. CDR3: CASSGPGQDLNSLHF. The CDR3 bases are TGTGCCAGCAGTGGACCGGGACAGGATCTTAATTCCCTCCACTTT.

This clonotype was seen at least ten times. CDR3 protein: CASSSGGLAGGRRTDTQYF. The CDR3 bases are TGTGCCAGCAGCTCCGGAGGACTAGCGGGGGGGCGTCGGACAGATACGCAGTATTTT. The rearrangement uses TRBV7-8 and TRBJ2-3; 15 bases align to TRBD2. CDR3 length: 19 amino acids. Germline V gene data show CDR1 as SGHVS and CDR2 as FQNEAQ. The junction had 11 bases not matched to a gene; V was cut back by 4 bases and J by 3 bases.